The rows below give T cell receptor beta chains drawn from one sample of a study of T-cell reconstitution after alpha-beta-depleted transplantation in children. Each CDR3 protein gets one entry after TCRdb re-called the PCR reads with MiXCR. The sample yields 490,000 or so distinct CDR3 sequences, 9.5% to 15% seen once. Sequenced here: PBMCs from the stem cell graft donor, sampled from the stem cell graft. The receptors derive from a human donor who donated a stem cell graft to a child with combined immunodeficiency. The CDR3 runs from the conserved cysteine through the conserved F or W. A D gene is named only where the DNA matches it firmly. Clone size is not always given. Where it is, it says once, few, many or a class for expanded clones.

>TRBJ1-2|-|-|TRBV19
TGTGCCAGTCAGGGAGGAAATGGCTACACCTTC
CASQGGNGYTF
>TRBJ2-5|-|-|TRBV2
TGTGCCAGCAGCGACGACAGGTTGAAGACCCAGTACTTC
CASSDDRLKTQYF
>TRBJ2-7|many|-|TRBV4-3
TGCGCCAGCAGCCAGGATACCTCTGGTCCCTACGAGCAGTACTTC
CASSQDTSGPYEQYF
>TRBJ1-6|few|-|TRBV6-2/TRBV6-3
TGTGCCAGCAGTTACTACAGCGCTACTTCACCCCTCCACTTT
CASSYYSATSPLHF
>TRBJ2-2|-|-|TRBV6-2/TRBV6-3
TGTGCCAGCAGTTACGTGGACACCAGCCCTAACACCGGGGAGCTGTTTTTT
CASSYVDTSPNTGELFF
>TRBJ2-1|once|-|TRBV12-3/TRBV12-4
TGTGCCATCCGGGCGGGTTCCTACAATGAGCAGTTCTTC
CAIRAGSYNEQFF
>TRBJ2-3|-|TRBD2|TRBV27
TGTGCCAGCAGGGGGTCCCTTACTAGCGGGAGGGTCACAGATACGCAGTATTTT
CASRGSLTSGRVTDTQYF
>TRBJ2-1|few|TRBD2|TRBV20-1
TGCAGTGCTAGCCCCCCGACTAGCGGGAGACCCCCCAATGAGCAGTTCTTC
CSASPPTSGRPPNEQFF
>TRBJ2-3|many|TRBD2|TRBV12-3/TRBV12-4
TGTGCCAGCACAAAACTAGCGGGCACAGATACGCAGTATTTT
CASTKLAGTDTQYF
>TRBJ2-7|few|-|TRBV2
TGTGCCAGCTCCCGTGGGTCACGGACTCAGGAGGAGTACTTC
CASSRGSRTQEEYF
>TRBJ1-2|-|-|TRBV29-1
TGCAGCGTTGAAGATCCATATGGCTACACCTTC
CSVEDPYGYTF
>TRBJ2-1|-|-|TRBV7-9
TGTGCCAGCAGCCCGCACCCATCCAGGGTCCCCAATGAGCAGTTCTTC
CASSPHPSRVPNEQFF
>TRBJ1-2|-|-|TRBV7-2
TGTGCCAGCAGCTTAGCTGGGACCGACTATGGCTACACCTTC
CASSLAGTDYGYTF
>TRBJ2-2|few|TRBD1|TRBV12-3/TRBV12-4
TGTGCCAGCAGGCGGAAAGGGGGCGTGGGTGATACCGGGGAGCTGTTTTTT
CASRRKGGVGDTGELFF
>TRBJ2-3|few|TRBD2|TRBV7-8
TGTGCCAGCAGCTTGGCGGGAGGGCCGTCTGCAGATACGCAGTATTTT
CASSLAGGPSADTQYF
>TRBJ1-5|-|-|TRBV12-3/TRBV12-4
TGTGCCAGCAGTAGGGTCGCCAGTGCGAATCAGCCCCAGCATTTT
CASSRVASANQPQHF
>TRBJ2-5|-|-|TRBV29-1
TGCAGCGTTGACAGACAAAACCAAGAGACCCAGTACTTC
CSVDRQNQETQYF
>TRBJ2-1|-|-|TRBV20-1
TGCAGTGCTAGTTTATTGTACAATGAGCAGTTCTTC
CSASLLYNEQFF
>TRBJ2-7|-|TRBD2|TRBV20-1
TGCAGTGCTCCCGGGGGGGTCAGAGCCTACGAGCAGTACTTC
CSAPGGVRAYEQYF
>TRBJ2-7|-|-|TRBV30
TGTGCCTGGAGGGGCCAAAATGCCTACGAGCAGTACTTC
CAWRGQNAYEQYF
>TRBJ2-7|many|TRBD1|TRBV11-1
TGTGCCAGCAGCCCGAGGACAGGGGTTCGGTACGAGCAGTACTTC
CASSPRTGVRYEQYF
>TRBJ2-5|-|-|TRBV6-2/TRBV6-3
TGTGCCAGCAGTACATCTTTAGCGTACCAAGAGACCCAGTACTTC
CASSTSLAYQETQYF
>TRBJ1-5|few|TRBD1|TRBV7-8
TGTGCCAGCAGCCGGGACAGGCATCAGCCCCAGCATTTT
CASSRDRHQPQHF
>TRBJ2-7|few|TRBD2|TRBV25-1
TGTGCCAGCACCCGGACTAGCGAAACCTACGAGCAGTACTTC
CASTRTSETYEQYF
>TRBJ2-1|-|TRBD1|TRBV13
TGTGCCAGCAGCTTATCTGGACAGGGACGACGAGACAATGAGCAGTTCTTC
CASSLSGQGRRDNEQFF
>TRBJ2-7|few|TRBD2|TRBV6-2/TRBV6-3
TGTGCCAGCAGTGATACGGGACTAAAAGACCGCTCCTACGAGCAGTACTTC
CASSDTGLKDRSYEQYF
>TRBJ1-4|many|TRBD1|TRBV7-8
TGTGCCAGCAGCTTCGCGGGACAGAGTAATGAAAAACTGTTTTTT
CASSFAGQSNEKLFF
>TRBJ2-4|few|TRBD2|TRBV12-3/TRBV12-4
TGTGCCAGCACAGCGGGGGGGTGGAACATTCAGTACTTC
CASTAGGWNIQYF
>TRBJ2-1|many|TRBD1|TRBV6-5
TGTGCCAGCAGTTCCTGGGACAGGGAAAATGAGCAGTTCTTC
CASSSWDRENEQFF
>TRBJ2-7|few|TRBD2|TRBV7-9
TGTGCCAGCAGCTTAGCGAGTGGAGCGGGGGAGACCTACGAGCAGTACTTC
CASSLASGAGETYEQYF
>TRBJ2-7|many|TRBD1|TRBV5-6
TGTGCCAGCAGCTTAGGGACAGGGGCCTCCTACGAGCAGTACTTC
CASSLGTGASYEQYF
>TRBJ2-1|-|-|TRBV11-2
TGTGCCAGCAGCTTACGGGGGGCTGCTGGAAATGAGCAGTTCTTC
CASSLRGAAGNEQFF
>TRBJ1-5|-|TRBD1|TRBV4-3
TGCGCCAGCAGCCCAAAGGACAGGGGGGGCAATCAGCCCCAGCATTTT
CASSPKDRGGNQPQHF
>TRBJ2-7|few|TRBD2|TRBV5-5
TGTGCCAGCAGCTTCAACCGGGACTACACCTACGAGCAGTACTTC
CASSFNRDYTYEQYF
>TRBJ2-7|-|-|TRBV7-9
TGTGCCAGCAGCCCCACCAAAACCGGGACGGGAGCCTACGAGCAGTACTTC
CASSPTKTGTGAYEQYF
>TRBJ2-1|many|-|TRBV2
TGTGCCAGCAGTGAAGTCGGACAGTACAATGAGCAGTTCTTC
CASSEVGQYNEQFF
>TRBJ2-2|few|TRBD2|TRBV20-1
TGCAGTGCTAGATCGGGAGGGAGATGGACCGGGGAGCTGTTTTTT
CSARSGGRWTGELFF
>TRBJ2-1|few|TRBD2|TRBV19
TGTGCCAGTAGTATAGAAGGAGCGGGAGGCGCCCACCGGAACAATGAGCAGTTCTTC
CASSIEGAGGAHRNNEQFF
>TRBJ1-2|-|TRBD1|TRBV30
TGTGCCTGGAGTTTTCAGGGGGCTAACTATGGCTACACCTTC
CAWSFQGANYGYTF
>TRBJ2-3|few|-|TRBV6-2/TRBV6-3
TGTGCCAGCAGTACAGCAGAGTCTAGCACAGATACGCAGTATTTT
CASSTAESSTDTQYF
>TRBJ1-5|many|TRBD1|TRBV4-3
TGCGCCAGCAGCCAAGGAGACAGGGCTGATCAGCCCCAGCATTTT
CASSQGDRADQPQHF
>TRBJ2-7|-|TRBD1|TRBV28
TGTGCCAGCAGGCCCCCGACAGGGCGGTCCTACGAGCAGTACTTC
CASRPPTGRSYEQYF
>TRBJ2-1|few|TRBD2|TRBV5-1
TGCGCCAGCAGCCTTGGACTAGGCCACAATGAGCAGTTCTTC
CASSLGLGHNEQFF
>TRBJ2-7|many|-|TRBV4-2
TGTGCCAGCAGCCAAGAGATGGTCATCTACGAGCAGTACTTC
CASSQEMVIYEQYF
>TRBJ2-1|few|TRBD1|TRBV2
TGTGCCAGCAGTGGTGTGGGACAGGGGAGAGACAATGAGCAGTTCTTC
CASSGVGQGRDNEQFF
>TRBJ2-7|-|TRBD2|TRBV5-6
TGTGCCAGCAGCTTGGATAGTACTAGCGGGCCTACCTACGAGCAGTACTTC
CASSLDSTSGPTYEQYF